The present entry profiles one T cell receptor beta chain with its context. Its target is not known. During the collection period, no donor immune events like infections were recorded. Assay used: immunoSEQ multiplex PCR; TCRdb lists only in-frame clones, some missing. Here the sample spans 95,000 to 100,000 clones, approximately 90% being singletons. The data originate from a study of identifying expanded T cells in peripheral blood. Study-wide findings and caveats: Technical replicates showed about 1.2 changed clones; two weeks approximately 16; four weeks 19. Variance in clone template counts between approximately 2-week samples significantly increased with total template count across all healthy donors.

The CDR3 covers 13 residues. The germline gives CDR1 MNHEY, CDR2 SVGAGI. With 6 bases removed from V and 3 bases from J, the gap between germline ends came to 12 bases. The chain joins TRBV6-5 to TRBJ2-7; D perhaps matches TRBD2 (5 bases). Sequencing was performed on blood. The source is a person between 18 and 75 years old in good health. The chain's CDR3 is CASSRDRDYEQYF. The DNA of the CDR3 is TGTGCCAGCAGCCGGGATCGGGACTACGAGCAGTACTTC.